This T cell receptor beta chain was captured by sequencing in a study of response to subunit inactivated influenza vaccine. With respect to this clonotype: The antigen is undetermined.

TCRdb re-derived calls from the RT-PCR reads in MiXCR, one entry per CDR3 protein. The sample contains 400,000 to 650,000 distinct CDR3 sequences, 6.5% to 8% of which appear only once. Germline V CDR1 and CDR2: LNHNV, YYDKDF (reference sequence). Trimming cost V 1 base and J 5 bases; bases outside gene matches: 5. This CDR3 contains 14 residues. Findings and caveats of the study: The authors offered the suggestion that each seasonal influenza vaccination recruits few new T cells.

The chain couples TRBV15 to TRBJ2-7; 7 bases fit TRBD2. This specimen was PBMCs from blood, taken less than 30 months after vaccination. The sequence was collected from a man between 50 and 69 years old who received an inactivated influenza vaccine. DNA of the CDR3: TGTGCCACCAGCAGAGGCGCGGGAGAAAACGAGCAGTACTTC. It is translated as CATSRGAGENEQYF. The whole variable domain, remainder taken from reference TRBV15 and TRBJ2-7, is DAMVIQNPRYQVTQFGKPVTLSCSQTLNHNVMYWYQQKSSQAPKLLFHYYDKDFNNEADTPDNFQSRRPNTSFCFLDIRSPGLGDTAMYLCATSRGAGENEQYFGPGTRLTVT.